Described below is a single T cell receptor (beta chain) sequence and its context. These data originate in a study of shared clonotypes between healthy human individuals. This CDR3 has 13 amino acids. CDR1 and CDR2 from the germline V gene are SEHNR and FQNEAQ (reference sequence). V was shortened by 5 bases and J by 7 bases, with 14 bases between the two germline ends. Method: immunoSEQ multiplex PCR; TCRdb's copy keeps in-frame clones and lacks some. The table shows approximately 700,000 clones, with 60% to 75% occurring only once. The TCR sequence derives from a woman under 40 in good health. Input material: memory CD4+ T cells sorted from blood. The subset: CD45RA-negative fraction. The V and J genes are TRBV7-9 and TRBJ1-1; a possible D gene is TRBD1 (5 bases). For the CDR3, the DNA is TGTGCCAGCAGCCTGCAGGGCAGGAGTGAAGCTTTCTTT. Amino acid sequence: CASSLQGRSEAFF.